This TCR beta chain was sequenced during a study of cytomegalovirus exposure and HLA in healthy donors. Study results and caveats: Using the classifier, cytomegalovirus status was reportedly diagnosed with high specificity and sensitivity. The authors enumerated over 150 TCR beta chains as linked to cytomegalovirus. Clusters of TCRs from the first cohort tended to co-occur in the 100 to 150 validation repertoires (as a later analysis found).

Germline V gene lookup returns CDR1 SGDLS and CDR2 YYNGEE. J gave up 3 bases and V 0 bases, and 0 bases lay outside the gene matches. The CDR3 sequence is 14 residues long. Data came from immunoSEQ multiplex PCR; TCRdb stores just in-frame clones and leaves some out. The data show 200,000 or so clones, over 75% seen once. As for this clone: Its antigen is not known.

The receptor was derived from a woman younger than 35 in good health and CMV-seropositive. This chain links TRBV9 with TRBJ2-5; the match to TRBD2 covers 9 bases. The specimen was PBMCs. CDR3 nucleotide sequence: TGTGCCAGCAGCGTAGTAGCGGGAGAAGAGACCCAGTACTTC. Its translation is CASSVVAGEETQYF.